This entry lists 18 T cell receptor beta chains sequenced from one sample in a study of OX40 agonist ivuxolimab in advanced cancers. Sequencing was performed with immunoSEQ multiplex PCR; in TCRdb, only in-frame clones are kept and a portion is missing. This table has about 50,000 clones, roughly three quarters appearing once. Here the sequenced sample was CD4+ or CD8+ T cells sorted from blood, taken in a trial of the OX40 agonist ivuxolimab. The receptors originated from an adult with an advanced solid tumor such as melanoma, head and neck, liver or kidney cancer.

This chain uses TRBV10-2 with TRBJ1-5, with TRBD1 identical over 7 bases. The ends lost 8 bases at V and 6 bases at J; junction bases unmatched: 7. CDR1 and CDR2 from the germline V gene are WSHSY and SAAADI. This CDR3 comprises 13 residues. CDR3: CASFGTVGQPQHF. In nucleotides, the CDR3 is TGCGCCAGCTTCGGGACAGTGGGTCAGCCCCAGCATTTT.

The chain employs TRBV28 and TRBJ1-2; 9 positions match TRBD1. The V gene end was trimmed by 6 bases and the J gene end by 4 bases; junction bases not matched to a gene: 9. The V gene's germline CDR1 is MDHEN and CDR2 SYDVKM. The length of the CDR3 is 15 residues. As DNA, the CDR3 is TGTGCCAGCAGCCTTCCCGGACAGGGGCCCTATGGCTACACCTTC. Translating it yields CASSLPGQGPYGYTF.

The chain combines TRBV18 with TRBJ1-1, with a tentative D call TRBD1 (5 bases). The ends were cut back, 6 bases at V and 8 bases at J, with 16 bases in the middle. CDR3 length: 13 amino acids. Per the germline V gene, CDR1 is KGHSH and CDR2 is LQKENI. The CDR3 bases are TGTGCCAGCTCGGCCAACCAGGGCGAAGAAGCTTTCTTT. Protein sequence: CASSANQGEEAFF.

The chain carries TRBV6-5 and TRBJ2-7, with 9 bases aligning to TRBD1. Unmatched junction bases numbered 10, after V lost 7 bases and J lost 9 bases. Germline V lookup: CDR1 MNHEY, CDR2 SVGAGI. CDR3 size: 13 residues. The CDR3 sequence: CASTNLDRGAQYF. DNA of the CDR3: TGTGCCAGCACAAACCTCGACAGGGGGGCGCAGTACTTC.

The chain joins TRBV28 to TRBJ1-4; D is uncertain. The V end lost 6 bases, the J end lost 4 bases, and 12 bases lay between the germline ends. This CDR3 comprises 14 residues. Germline-derived CDR1 and CDR2 are MDHEN and SYDVKM. Here the CDR3 reads CASRVFGLNEKLFF. In nucleotides, the CDR3 is TGTGCCAGCAGGGTGTTTGGGCTTAATGAAAAACTGTTTTTT.

The J gene is TRBJ2-7, the V gene TRBV7-3; 8 nucleotides match TRBD1. CDR3 length: 21 residues. Germline CDR1 is SGHTA and CDR2 is FQGTGA. V dropped 1 base and J dropped 0; count of bases not matched to a gene: 20. The CDR3 protein is CASSLNFAQRSGGFSSYEQYF. The DNA for the CDR3 is TGTGCCAGCAGCTTAAACTTTGCGCAACGGTCAGGGGGCTTTTCCTCCTACGAGCAGTACTTC.

V usage is TRBV5-5 and J usage is TRBJ2-1; TRBD2 matches 11 bases. This CDR3 is built from 15 residues. The V segment lost 4 bases and the J segment 4 bases; nucleotides outside the gene matches: 4. CDR1 is SGHKS, CDR2 YYEKEE, per germline (reference sequence). CDR3 nucleotides: TGTGCCAGCAGCCCGGGACTAGCGGCTTACAATGAGCAGTTCTTC. It specifies CASSPGLAAYNEQFF.

The chain uses TRBV30 and TRBJ2-7; 8 bases match TRBD1. The ends lost 4 bases at V and 1 base at J; junction bases unmatched: 9. Germline assignment: CDR1 GTSNPN and CDR2 SVGIG (reference sequence). The CDR3 has 15 amino acids. CDR3 bases: TGTGCCTGGAATTACGGACAGGGAATTTCCTACGAGCAGTACTTC. Its protein product is CAWNYGQGISYEQYF.

The J gene is TRBJ1-1, the V gene TRBV7-2, with TRBD1 matching over 11 bases. The CDR3 has 15 amino acids. The V and J ends lost 5 bases and 5 bases, in that order; junction bases with no gene match: 7. Germline loops: CDR1 SGHTA, CDR2 FQGNSA. This CDR3 reads CASSPGQGGSTEAFF. The CDR3 DNA reads as TGTGCCAGCAGCCCGGGACAGGGGGGTTCGACTGAAGCTTTCTTT. The whole variable domain, remainder taken from reference TRBV7-2 and TRBJ1-1, is GAGVSQSPSNKVTEKGKDVELRCDPISGHTALYWYRQSLGQGLEFLIYFQGNSAPDKSGLPSDRFSAERTGGSVSTLTIQRTQQEDSAVYLCASSPGQGGSTEAFFGQGTRLTVV.

In its sample, this clone was seen a few times. V gene TRBV19 combines with J gene TRBJ1-4; no reliable D call. Germline CDR1 LNHDA, CDR2 SQIVND (reference sequence). CDR3 length: 11 residues. V lost 0 bases and J lost 11, with 4 bases in between. The CDR3 sequence: CASSIEKKLFF. CDR3 bases: TGTGCCAGTAGTATAGAGAAGAAACTGTTTTTT.

This clone was counted between two and nine times. The chain is built from TRBV4-2 and TRBJ1-1; weak D call: TRBD1 (6 bases). The CDR3 runs 16 residues. V lost 1 base to trimming and J lost 0 bases, with 12 bases between them. Looked up from germline, CDR1 is LGHNA and CDR2 is YNFKEQ. The CDR3 coding sequence is TGTGCCAGCAGCCAAGTTGGGGGGCCCCTGAACACTGAAGCTTTCTTT. Translating gives CASSQVGGPLNTEAFF.

V is TRBV5-5 and J is TRBJ2-4; TRBD1 agrees at 7 bases. The CDR3 extends over 13 amino acids. CDR1 SGHKS and CDR2 YYEKEE come from the germline V gene (reference sequence). With V trimmed by 1 base and J by 7 bases, 2 bases remained unmatched. The CDR3 spells CASSLRGHNIQYF. CDR3 coding DNA: TGTGCCAGCAGCTTGAGGGGGCACAACATTCAGTACTTC.

This clone was seen just once. The chain employs TRBV25-1 and TRBJ2-1; D may be TRBD1 (6 bases). Germline CDR1 reads MGHDK; CDR2 reads SYGVNS. The CDR3 covers 13 residues. Trimming removed 8 bases at V and 3 bases at J, with 11 bases between. The CDR3 is CASVPTGYNEQFF. DNA of the CDR3: TGTGCCAGCGTCCCGACAGGCTACAATGAGCAGTTCTTC.

This clone was counted a few times. This chain uses TRBV5-4 with TRBJ1-1; D gene uncertain. CDR1 and CDR2 from the germline V gene are SGHNT and YYREEE (reference sequence). The ends were cut back, 3 bases at V and 0 bases at J, with 9 bases in the middle. The CDR3 sequence is 14 residues long. CDR3 coding DNA: TGTGCCAGCAGCTGGGAGGCCTTGAACACTGAAGCTTTCTTT. This sequence encodes CASSWEALNTEAFF.

The V call is TRBV9, the J call TRBJ1-1; 8 bases align to TRBD1. The trim removed 3 bases at V and 3 bases at J, leaving 16 bases unmatched. The CDR3 length is 18 residues. Germline V gives CDR1 SGDLS, CDR2 YYNGEE. This chain's CDR3 is CASSALDGQGRVDTEAFF. The DNA of the CDR3 is TGTGCCAGCAGCGCTCTGGACGGACAGGGAAGGGTTGACACTGAAGCTTTCTTT.

CDR3 nucleotide sequence: TGCGCCAGCAGCGTTCGCCCGGGGAATGAGCAGTTCTTC. This encodes CASSVRPGNEQFF. The chain uses TRBV5-1 and TRBJ2-1; possible D gene TRBD2, 5 bases. Germline-derived CDR1 and CDR2 are SGHRS and YFSETQ. Deletions cut 4 bases from V and 7 bases from J, with 12 bases between. The length of the CDR3 is 13 residues. Supplemented by reference TRBV5-1 and TRBJ2-1, the full variable domain reads KAGVTQTPRYLIKTRGQQVTLSCSPISGHRSVSWYQQTPGQGLQFLFEYFSETQRNKGNFPGRFSGRQFSNSRSEMNVSTLELGDSALYLCASSVRPGNEQFFGPGTRLTVL.

This clone showed up just a few times. The chain is built from TRBV6-5 and TRBJ2-3; 10 positions agree with TRBD2. Per germline, CDR1 MNHEY and CDR2 SVGAGI. The trim removed 0 bases at V and 7 bases at J, leaving 7 bases unmatched. CDR3 length: 16 residues. The DNA for the CDR3 is TGTGCCAGCAGTTACTCGGCTAGCGGGGGTCAAAATACGCAGTATTTT. Amino acids: CASSYSASGGQNTQYF.

This clone showed up just a few times. The V gene is TRBV5-6, the J gene TRBJ2-4; 7 nucleotides line up with TRBD1. Germline V CDR1 and CDR2: SGHDT, YYEEEE. The CDR3 consists of 16 residues. V trimming: 2 bases; J trimming: 7 bases; junction bases outside the gene matches: 12. This CDR3 reads CASSFDRDPLVNIQYF. The CDR3 region has the DNA TGTGCCAGCAGCTTTGACAGGGACCCCCTGGTGAACATTCAGTACTTC.